A selection of T cell receptor beta chains follows, all from one sample in a study of blood T cell repertoires in COVID-19. Clones were read by immunoSEQ multiplex PCR, and TCRdb kept only the in-frame ones, dropping some. The table includes roughly 220,000 clones, roughly 81% detected once. Sequencing was performed on peripheral blood. Source of these receptors: a woman older than 75 with COVID-19, enrolled during active disease. The CDR3 runs from the conserved cysteine through the conserved F or W. Fields, in order: V gene, clone size, J gene, D gene, CDR3 protein, CDR3 DNA. D genes are given only for firm matches. The size of a clone is reported for some rows only, either as once, few or many, or as a class for expanded clones.

v_gene: TRBV7-2; abundance: once; j_gene: TRBJ1-2; d_gene: TRBD1; CDR3aa: CASSWGQDYFGLYTF; CDR3nt: TGTGCCAGCAGCTGGGGACAGGATTATTTCGGCCTCTACACCTTC
v_gene: TRBV6-1; abundance: .; j_gene: TRBJ1-2; d_gene: TRBD1; CDR3aa: CASSDTGTAQYGYTF; CDR3nt: TGTGCCAGCAGTGACACCGGGACAGCCCAGTATGGCTACACCTTC
v_gene: TRBV24-1; abundance: .; j_gene: TRBJ1-2; d_gene: TRBD1; CDR3aa: CATSDPRQGKDGYTF; CDR3nt: TGTGCCACCAGTGATCCTCGACAGGGAAAAGATGGCTACACCTTC
v_gene: TRBV7-8; abundance: .; j_gene: TRBJ1-1; d_gene: .; CDR3aa: CASSLVGPNTEAFF; CDR3nt: TGTGCCAGCAGCTTGGTGGGGCCTAACACTGAAGCTTTCTTT
v_gene: TRBV18; abundance: .; j_gene: TRBJ1-1; d_gene: .; CDR3aa: CASSPQREEAFF; CDR3nt: TGTGCCAGCTCACCTCAGAGGGAAGAAGCTTTCTTT
v_gene: TRBV6-6; abundance: .; j_gene: TRBJ1-1; d_gene: .; CDR3aa: CASTSPGSVMAFF; CDR3nt: TGTGCCAGCACCTCACCCGGGTCGGTTATGGCTTTCTTT
v_gene: TRBV6-6; abundance: .; j_gene: TRBJ1-1; d_gene: TRBD1; CDR3aa: CASADRGQNTEAFF; CDR3nt: TGTGCCAGCGCAGACAGGGGGCAGAACACTGAAGCTTTCTTT
v_gene: TRBV11-3; abundance: .; j_gene: TRBJ2-3; d_gene: .; CDR3aa: CASSRNGGTDTQYF; CDR3nt: TGTGCCAGCAGCCGGAACGGGGGTACAGATACGCAGTATTTT
v_gene: TRBV18; abundance: .; j_gene: TRBJ1-1; d_gene: TRBD1; CDR3aa: CASSASGQGITEAFF; CDR3nt: TGTGCCAGCTCAGCATCGGGACAGGGGATCACTGAAGCTTTCTTT
v_gene: TRBV30; abundance: few; j_gene: TRBJ2-6; d_gene: .; CDR3aa: CAWKGGLSGANVLTF; CDR3nt: TGTGCCTGGAAGGGGGGGCTCTCTGGGGCCAACGTCCTGACTTTC
v_gene: TRBV10-3; abundance: .; j_gene: TRBJ1-2; d_gene: .; CDR3aa: CAISEAGGYGYTF; CDR3nt: TGTGCCATCAGTGAAGCTGGCGGCTATGGCTACACCTTC
v_gene: TRBV7-8; abundance: .; j_gene: TRBJ2-1; d_gene: .; CDR3aa: CASSLPRGPRNEQFF; CDR3nt: TGTGCCAGCAGCTTACCCAGGGGTCCTAGGAATGAGCAGTTCTTC
v_gene: TRBV5-1; abundance: .; j_gene: TRBJ1-4; d_gene: .; CDR3aa: CASSLTGSTNEKLFF; CDR3nt: TGCGCCAGCAGCCTGACAGGATCAACTAATGAAAAACTGTTTTTT
v_gene: TRBV7-3; abundance: .; j_gene: TRBJ2-1; d_gene: .; CDR3aa: CASRSTRFYEQFF; CDR3nt: TGTGCCAGCAGGAGTACTAGGTTCTATGAGCAGTTCTTC
v_gene: TRBV10-1; abundance: .; j_gene: TRBJ2-1; d_gene: TRBD2; CDR3aa: CASSENLAGVNEQFF; CDR3nt: TGCGCCAGCAGTGAGAACTTAGCGGGGGTTAATGAGCAGTTCTTC
v_gene: TRBV4-2; abundance: .; j_gene: TRBJ2-1; d_gene: TRBD2; CDR3aa: CASSPGTSGHNEQFF; CDR3nt: TGTGCCAGCAGCCCTGGGACTAGCGGGCACAATGAGCAGTTCTTC
v_gene: TRBV10-3; abundance: .; j_gene: TRBJ1-1; d_gene: TRBD1; CDR3aa: CAISFRGQANTEAFF; CDR3nt: TGTGCCATCAGTTTTAGGGGACAGGCGAACACTGAAGCTTTCTTT
v_gene: TRBV6-5; abundance: once; j_gene: TRBJ2-7; d_gene: .; CDR3aa: CASSSTSPAVYEQYF; CDR3nt: TGTGCCAGCAGTAGCACTAGTCCTGCGGTCTACGAGCAGTACTTC
v_gene: TRBV7-3; abundance: .; j_gene: TRBJ2-2; d_gene: .; CDR3aa: CASSPQGGTGELFF; CDR3nt: TGTGCCAGCAGCCCCCAAGGGGGCACCGGGGAGCTGTTTTTT
v_gene: TRBV18; abundance: few; j_gene: TRBJ2-3; d_gene: TRBD2; CDR3aa: CASSELAGGSDTQYF; CDR3nt: TGTGCCAGCTCAGAACTAGCGGGAGGGTCAGATACGCAGTATTTT
v_gene: TRBV19; abundance: once; j_gene: TRBJ1-2; d_gene: .; CDR3aa: CASSIRTGTIANYGYTF; CDR3nt: TGTGCCAGTAGTATCCGCACAGGGACAATCGCTAACTATGGCTACACCTTC
v_gene: TRBV7-3; abundance: .; j_gene: TRBJ1-4; d_gene: .; CDR3aa: CASSRGSLEKLFF; CDR3nt: TGTGCCAGCAGTCGCGGAAGCCTGGAAAAACTGTTTTTT
v_gene: TRBV20-1; abundance: .; j_gene: TRBJ1-2; d_gene: TRBD1; CDR3aa: CSAVMRGQSTF; CDR3nt: TGCAGTGCCGTGATGAGGGGGCAGAGCACCTTC
v_gene: TRBV6-5; abundance: .; j_gene: TRBJ2-1; d_gene: .; CDR3aa: CASSYSERNEQFF; CDR3nt: TGTGCCAGCAGTTACTCGGAGAGAAATGAGCAGTTCTTC
v_gene: TRBV5-8; abundance: .; j_gene: TRBJ2-7; d_gene: .; CDR3aa: CASSLSWRDPQRSRYEQYF; CDR3nt: TGTGCCAGCAGCTTGAGCTGGCGGGACCCGCAGAGGTCCCGCTACGAGCAGTACTTC
v_gene: TRBV5-1; abundance: .; j_gene: TRBJ2-2; d_gene: TRBD1; CDR3aa: CASTRGDRETGELFF; CDR3nt: TGCGCCAGCACCCGAGGGGACAGGGAAACCGGGGAGCTGTTTTTT
v_gene: TRBV21-1; abundance: .; j_gene: TRBJ1-1; d_gene: .; CDR3aa: CARHPGQGRNTEAFF; CDR3nt: TGTGCCAGACACCCGGGACAGGGGAGAAACACTGAAGCTTTCTTT
v_gene: TRBV29-1; abundance: once; j_gene: TRBJ1-1; d_gene: .; CDR3aa: CSVDRGVTEAFF; CDR3nt: TGCAGCGTTGATCGGGGAGTCACTGAAGCTTTCTTT
v_gene: TRBV7-2; abundance: .; j_gene: TRBJ2-4; d_gene: TRBD2; CDR3aa: CASSFWGLAGDGAKNIQYF; CDR3nt: TGTGCCAGCAGCTTTTGGGGACTAGCGGGAGATGGGGCCAAAAACATTCAGTACTTC
v_gene: TRBV10-3; abundance: .; j_gene: TRBJ1-3; d_gene: .; CDR3aa: CAIRLQGLGNTIYF; CDR3nt: TGTGCCATCAGGCTACAGGGTCTCGGAAACACCATATATTTT
v_gene: TRBV4-2; abundance: .; j_gene: TRBJ1-2; d_gene: .; CDR3aa: CASSQEGGSNYGYTF; CDR3nt: TGTGCCAGCAGCCAAGAGGGGGGGAGTAACTATGGCTACACCTTC
v_gene: TRBV5-5; abundance: .; j_gene: TRBJ1-5; d_gene: .; CDR3aa: CASSLVAGGNQPQHF; CDR3nt: TGTGCCAGCAGCTTGGTTGCGGGGGGCAATCAGCCCCAGCATTTT